This record looks at one T cell receptor (beta chain) sequence and its context. In the original workflow: Estimates of nucleated cell counts were drawn from the amplification of reference gene primers. Sequencing was performed with immunoSEQ multiplex PCR; in TCRdb, only in-frame clones are kept and a portion is missing. V, J and clone size reflect that table, while D and trimming were determined from the DNA. The sample includes under 350,000 clones, roughly 85% of them seen just once. The germline V gene has CDR1 SGHDT and CDR2 YYEEEE. This CDR3 is 16 amino acids long. Trimming shortened V by 4 bases and J by 5 bases, and 20 bases separated the two germline ends. These data belong to a study of blood T cell repertoires in COVID-19. Background on the study: PBMCs, B-cell-depleted T cells, or T cells were the source of the cDNA or gDNA that made up the material.

The rearrangement uses TRBV5-6 and TRBJ2-3; a possible D gene is TRBD1 (5 bases). This sequence originates from a human donor in a cohort sampled during active COVID-19. The sequenced sample was peripheral blood. The CDR3, as DNA: TGTGCCAGCAGCGGTCCAGTGATCGGCCAGGGAGATACGCAGTATTTT. The encoded protein is CASSGPVIGQGDTQYF. Looking up the rest from reference TRBV5-6 and TRBJ2-3 gives the full variable domain: DAGVTQSPTHLIKTRGQQVTLRCSPKSGHDTVSWYQQALGQGPQFIFQYYEEEERQRGNFPDRFSGHQFPNYSSELNVNALLLGDSALYLCASSGPVIGQGDTQYFGPGTRLTVL.